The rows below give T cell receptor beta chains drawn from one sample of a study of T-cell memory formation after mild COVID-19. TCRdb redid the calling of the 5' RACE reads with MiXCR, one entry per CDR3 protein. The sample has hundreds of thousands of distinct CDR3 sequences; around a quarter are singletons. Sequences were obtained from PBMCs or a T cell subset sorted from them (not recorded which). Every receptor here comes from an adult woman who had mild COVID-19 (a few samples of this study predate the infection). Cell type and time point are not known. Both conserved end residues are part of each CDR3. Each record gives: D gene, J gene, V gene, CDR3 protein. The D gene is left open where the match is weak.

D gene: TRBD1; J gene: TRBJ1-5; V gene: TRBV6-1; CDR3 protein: CASRGQVNQPQHF
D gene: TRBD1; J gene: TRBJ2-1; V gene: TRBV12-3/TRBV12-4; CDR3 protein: CASSLTGTEQFF
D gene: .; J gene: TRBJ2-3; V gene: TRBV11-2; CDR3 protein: CASSLSPYRTASTDTQYF
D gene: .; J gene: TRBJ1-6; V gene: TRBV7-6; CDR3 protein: CASSLAGVGNSPLHF
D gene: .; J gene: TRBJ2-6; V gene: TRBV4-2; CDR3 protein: CASSQAKRAAGANVLTF
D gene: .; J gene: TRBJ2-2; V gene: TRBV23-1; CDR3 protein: CAGAENTGELFF
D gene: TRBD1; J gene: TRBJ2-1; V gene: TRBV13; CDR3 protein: CASSIRQGANNEQFF
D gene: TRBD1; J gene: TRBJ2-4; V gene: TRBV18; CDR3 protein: CASSPARGQLPLAKNIQYF
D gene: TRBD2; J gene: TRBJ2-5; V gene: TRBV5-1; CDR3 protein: CASSGGLAGIQETQYF
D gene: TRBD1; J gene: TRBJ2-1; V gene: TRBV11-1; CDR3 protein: CASRDRGPYYNEQFF
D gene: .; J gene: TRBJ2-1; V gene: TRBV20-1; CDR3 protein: CSAFRRYNEQFF
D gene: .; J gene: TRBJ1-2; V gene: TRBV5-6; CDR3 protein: CASSPGPGGYTF
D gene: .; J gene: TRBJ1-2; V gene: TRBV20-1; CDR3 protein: CSARSGRGAHGYTF
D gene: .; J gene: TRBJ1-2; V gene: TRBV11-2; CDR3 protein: CASRRSGTPHGYTF
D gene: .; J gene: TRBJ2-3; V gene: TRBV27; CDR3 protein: CARGWDTQYF
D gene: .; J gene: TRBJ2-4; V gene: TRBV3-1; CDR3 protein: CASSQGWTERDIQYF
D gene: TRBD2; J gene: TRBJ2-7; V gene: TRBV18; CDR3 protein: CASSLQLAGGEQYF
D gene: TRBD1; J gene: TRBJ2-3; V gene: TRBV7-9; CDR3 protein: CASSALSGHRGYSTDTQYF
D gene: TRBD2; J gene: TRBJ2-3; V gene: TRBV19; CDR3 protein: CASSLSGRVSTDTQYF
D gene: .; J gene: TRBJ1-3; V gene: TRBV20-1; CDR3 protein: CSARWDSGNTIYF
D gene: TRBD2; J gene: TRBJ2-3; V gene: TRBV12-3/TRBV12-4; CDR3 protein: CASSLGSGRAGASTDTQYF
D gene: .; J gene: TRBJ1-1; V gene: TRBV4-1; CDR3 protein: CASSQDGAVKAFF
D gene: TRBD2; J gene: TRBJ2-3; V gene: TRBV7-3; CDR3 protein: CASSRAGETTDTQYF
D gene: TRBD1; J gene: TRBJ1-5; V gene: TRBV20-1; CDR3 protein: CSARDGTGGTQPQHF
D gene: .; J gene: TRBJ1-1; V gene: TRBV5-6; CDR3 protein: CASSPPRRTEAFF
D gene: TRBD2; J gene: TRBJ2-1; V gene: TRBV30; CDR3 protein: CAYGRASGPSSSYNEQFF
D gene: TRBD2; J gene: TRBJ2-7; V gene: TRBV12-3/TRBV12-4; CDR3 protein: CASSLTSGYSYEQYF
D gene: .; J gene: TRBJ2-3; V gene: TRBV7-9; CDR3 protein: CASSLTGFTDTQYF
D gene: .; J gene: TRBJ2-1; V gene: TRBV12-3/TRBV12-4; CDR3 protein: CASRGSGVNEQFF
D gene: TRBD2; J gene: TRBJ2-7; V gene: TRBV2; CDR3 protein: CASRSSGRLRGEQYF
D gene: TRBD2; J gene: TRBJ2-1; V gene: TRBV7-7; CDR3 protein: CASSNPGLADTEQFF
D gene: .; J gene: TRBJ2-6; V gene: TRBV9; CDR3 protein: CASSVEGNPGANVLTF
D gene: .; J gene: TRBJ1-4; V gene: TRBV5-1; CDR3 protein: CASSLAIGTPDEGEKLFF
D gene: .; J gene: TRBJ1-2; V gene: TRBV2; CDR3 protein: CASSASREADLVGYTF
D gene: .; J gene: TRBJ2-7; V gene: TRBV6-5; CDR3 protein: CASRLGPGNSYEQYF
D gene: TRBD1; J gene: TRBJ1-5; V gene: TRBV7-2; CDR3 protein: CASSMDRGRSNQPQHF
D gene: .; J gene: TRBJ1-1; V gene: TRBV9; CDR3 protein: CASSSTHLWNTEAFF
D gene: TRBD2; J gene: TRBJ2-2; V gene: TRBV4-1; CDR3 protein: CASSQDQAGGKTNTGELFF
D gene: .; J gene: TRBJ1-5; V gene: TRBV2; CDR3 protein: CAKGLGSNQPQHF
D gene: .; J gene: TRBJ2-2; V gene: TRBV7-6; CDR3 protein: CASADGANTGELFF
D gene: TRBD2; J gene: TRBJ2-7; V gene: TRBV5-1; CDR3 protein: CASSSGTGPHEQYF
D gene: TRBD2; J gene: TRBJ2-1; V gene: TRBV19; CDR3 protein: CASSILAGEDSYNEQFF
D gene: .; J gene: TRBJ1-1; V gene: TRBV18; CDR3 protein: CASSTAGMNTEAFF
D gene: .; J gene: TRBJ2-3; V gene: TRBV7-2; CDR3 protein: CASSFLLGGDTQYF
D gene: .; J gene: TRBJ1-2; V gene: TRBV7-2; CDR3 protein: CASSLGAGADYGYTF
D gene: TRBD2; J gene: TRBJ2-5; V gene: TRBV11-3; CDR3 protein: CASSLGTSAETQYF
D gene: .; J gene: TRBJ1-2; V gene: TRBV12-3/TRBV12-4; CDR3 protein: CASRSPGTKGGYTF
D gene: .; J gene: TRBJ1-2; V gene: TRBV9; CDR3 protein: CASSVSSDNYGYTF
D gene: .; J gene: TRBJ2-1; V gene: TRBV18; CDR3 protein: CASSSGPDNEQFF
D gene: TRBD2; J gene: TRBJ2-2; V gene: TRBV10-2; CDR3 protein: CASSVQLAGGRELFF
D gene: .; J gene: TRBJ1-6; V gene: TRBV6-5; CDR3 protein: CASLRGNLYNSPLHF
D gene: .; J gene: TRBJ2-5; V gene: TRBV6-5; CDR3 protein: CASSSEGGGGETQYF
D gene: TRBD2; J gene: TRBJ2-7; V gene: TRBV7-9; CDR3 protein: CASSQGTSETYEQYF
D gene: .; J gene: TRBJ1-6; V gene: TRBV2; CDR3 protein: CASSDRAYSPLHF
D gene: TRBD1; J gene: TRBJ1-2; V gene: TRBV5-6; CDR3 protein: CASSPRDRGLYGYTF
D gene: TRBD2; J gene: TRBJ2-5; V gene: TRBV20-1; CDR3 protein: CSAPVGGNQETQYF
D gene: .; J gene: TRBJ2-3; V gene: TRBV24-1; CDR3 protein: CATSDPPGDTQYF
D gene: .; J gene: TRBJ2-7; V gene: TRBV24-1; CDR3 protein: CATSDFYEQYF
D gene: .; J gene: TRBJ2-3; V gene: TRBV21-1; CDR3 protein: CASSKRLAGAVDTQYF